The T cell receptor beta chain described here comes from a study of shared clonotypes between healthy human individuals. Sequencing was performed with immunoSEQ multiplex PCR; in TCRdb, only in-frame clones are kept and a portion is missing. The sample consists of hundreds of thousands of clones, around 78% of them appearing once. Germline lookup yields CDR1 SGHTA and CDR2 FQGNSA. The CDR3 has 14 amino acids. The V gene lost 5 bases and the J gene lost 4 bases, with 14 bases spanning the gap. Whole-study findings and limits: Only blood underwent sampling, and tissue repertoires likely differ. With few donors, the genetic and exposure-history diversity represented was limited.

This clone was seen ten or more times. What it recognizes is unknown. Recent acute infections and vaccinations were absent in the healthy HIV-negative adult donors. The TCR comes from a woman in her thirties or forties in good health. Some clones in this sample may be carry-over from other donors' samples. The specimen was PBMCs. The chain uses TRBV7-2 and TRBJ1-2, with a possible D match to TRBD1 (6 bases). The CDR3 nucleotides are TGTGCCAGCAGCCGAAACACAGGGACCTATGGCTACACCTTC. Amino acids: CASSRNTGTYGYTF. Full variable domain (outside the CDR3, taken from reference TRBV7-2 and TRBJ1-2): GAGVSQSPSNKVTEKGKDVELRCDPISGHTALYWYRQSLGQGLEFLIYFQGNSAPDKSGLPSDRFSAERTGGSVSTLTIQRTQQEDSAVYLCASSRNTGTYGYTFGSGTRLTVV.